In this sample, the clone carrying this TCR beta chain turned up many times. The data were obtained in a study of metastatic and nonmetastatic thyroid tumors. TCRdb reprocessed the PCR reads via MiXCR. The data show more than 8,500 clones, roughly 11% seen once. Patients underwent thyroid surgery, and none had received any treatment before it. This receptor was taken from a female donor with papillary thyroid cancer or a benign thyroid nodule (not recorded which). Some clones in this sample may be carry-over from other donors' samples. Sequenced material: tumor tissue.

The DNA of the CDR3 is TGTGCCAGCAGCTTGGGGGCTGGGAACACTGAAGCTTTCTTT. This gives the protein CASSLGAGNTEAFF. The chain carries TRBV5-4 and TRBJ1-1; D not resolved. The CDR3 runs to 14 residues. Germline V CDR1 and CDR2: SGHNT, YYREEE (reference sequence). V was pared by 0 bases and J by 1 base, with 7 bases between.